The text below deals with one TCR beta chain. The sample is drawn from a study of beta chain features in type 1 diabetes. Background on the study: Examination of sorted cells across all samples involved 100 million or so cells.

Germline V gene data show CDR1 as LGHNA and CDR2 as YNFKEQ. The CDR3 runs to 13 residues. V lost 0 bases, J lost 10 bases, and 12 bases lay in between. Of the isolated RNA, all was reverse transcribed, and so the sequenced material was expressed TCRB transcripts. Libraries were prepared by immunoSEQ multiplex PCR; TCRdb keeps only in-frame clonotypes and omits some of them. Of roughly 290,000 clones in the sample, roughly 8% were seen once. Sequencing used central memory CD4+ T cells from blood. V is TRBV4-2 and J is TRBJ1-2; no definite D call. This TCR was recovered from a woman aged 18-29 years in good health. This CDR3 is CASSQDSGHLYTF. The CDR3 region has the DNA TGTGCCAGCAGCCAAGATAGCGGGCACCTCTACACCTTC.